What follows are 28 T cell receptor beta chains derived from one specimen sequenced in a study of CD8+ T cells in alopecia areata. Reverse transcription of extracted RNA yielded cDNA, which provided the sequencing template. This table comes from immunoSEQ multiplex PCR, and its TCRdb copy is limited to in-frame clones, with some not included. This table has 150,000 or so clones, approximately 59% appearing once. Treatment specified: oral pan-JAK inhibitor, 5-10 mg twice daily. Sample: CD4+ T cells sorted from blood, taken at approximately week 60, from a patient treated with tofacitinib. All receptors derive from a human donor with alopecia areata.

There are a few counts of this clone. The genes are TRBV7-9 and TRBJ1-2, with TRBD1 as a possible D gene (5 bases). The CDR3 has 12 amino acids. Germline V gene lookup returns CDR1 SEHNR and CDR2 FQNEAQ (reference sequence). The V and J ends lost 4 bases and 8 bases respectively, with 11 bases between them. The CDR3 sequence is CASSSGTGGYTF. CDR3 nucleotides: TGTGCCAGCAGCTCAGGGACCGGGGGCTACACCTTC.

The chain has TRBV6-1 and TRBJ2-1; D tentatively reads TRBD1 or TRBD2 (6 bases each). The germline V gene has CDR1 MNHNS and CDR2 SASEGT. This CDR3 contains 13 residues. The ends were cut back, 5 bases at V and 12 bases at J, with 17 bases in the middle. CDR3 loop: CASSPSQGRRQFF. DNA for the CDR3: TGTGCCAGCAGTCCCTCGCAGGGGAGGAGGCAGTTCTTC.

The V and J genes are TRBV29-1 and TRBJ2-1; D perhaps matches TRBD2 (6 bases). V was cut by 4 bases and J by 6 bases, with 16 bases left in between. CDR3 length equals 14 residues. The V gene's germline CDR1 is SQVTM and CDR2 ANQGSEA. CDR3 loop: CSVGISLAANEQFF. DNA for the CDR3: TGCAGCGTTGGGATTTCACTAGCCGCCAATGAGCAGTTCTTC.

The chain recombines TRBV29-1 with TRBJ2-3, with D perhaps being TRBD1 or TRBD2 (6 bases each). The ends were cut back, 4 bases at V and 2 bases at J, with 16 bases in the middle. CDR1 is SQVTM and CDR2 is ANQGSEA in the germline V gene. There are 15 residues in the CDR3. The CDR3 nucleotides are TGCAGCGTTGTTCGGGCCGGGGGCTCCACAGATACGCAGTATTTT. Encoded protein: CSVVRAGGSTDTQYF.

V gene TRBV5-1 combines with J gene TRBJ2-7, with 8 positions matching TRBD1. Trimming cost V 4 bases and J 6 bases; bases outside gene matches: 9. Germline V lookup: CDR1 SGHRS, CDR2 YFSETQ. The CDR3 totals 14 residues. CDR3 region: CASSKDRVSLEQYF. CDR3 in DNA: TGCGCCAGCAGCAAGGACAGGGTGTCTCTCGAGCAGTACTTC. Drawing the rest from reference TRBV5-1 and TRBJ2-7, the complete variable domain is KAGVTQTPRYLIKTRGQQVTLSCSPISGHRSVSWYQQTPGQGLQFLFEYFSETQRNKGNFPGRFSGRQFSNSRSEMNVSTLELGDSALYLCASSKDRVSLEQYFGPGTRLTVT.

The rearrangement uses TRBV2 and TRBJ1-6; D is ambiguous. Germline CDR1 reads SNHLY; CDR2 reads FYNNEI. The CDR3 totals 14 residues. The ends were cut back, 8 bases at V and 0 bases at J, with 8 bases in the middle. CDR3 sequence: CASRGGSYNSPLHF. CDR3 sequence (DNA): TGTGCCAGCCGTGGCGGCTCCTATAATTCACCCCTCCACTTT. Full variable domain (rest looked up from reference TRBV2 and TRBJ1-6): EPEVTQTPSHQVTQMGQEVILRCVPISNHLYFYWYRQILGQKVEFLVSFYNNEISEKSEIFDDQFSVERPDGSNFTLKIRSTKLEDSAMYFCASRGGSYNSPLHFGNGTRLTVT.

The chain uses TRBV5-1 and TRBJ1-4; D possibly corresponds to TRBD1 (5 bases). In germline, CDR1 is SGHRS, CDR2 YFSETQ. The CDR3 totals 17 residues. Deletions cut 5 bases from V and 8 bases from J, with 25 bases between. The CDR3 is CASRSDGDLELREKLFF. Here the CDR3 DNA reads TGCGCCAGCAGATCGGACGGGGACCTGGAGTTACGGGAAAAACTGTTTTTT.

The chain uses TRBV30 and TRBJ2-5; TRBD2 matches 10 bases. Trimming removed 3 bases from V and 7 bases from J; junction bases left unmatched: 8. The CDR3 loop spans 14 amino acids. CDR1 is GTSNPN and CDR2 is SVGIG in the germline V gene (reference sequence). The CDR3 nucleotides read TGTGCCTGGAGACTAGCGGGGAACCAGGGGACCCAGTACTTC. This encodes CAWRLAGNQGTQYF. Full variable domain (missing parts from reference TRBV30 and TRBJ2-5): SQTIHQWPATLVQPVGSPLSLECTVEGTSNPNLYWYRQAAGRGLQLLFYSVGIGQISSEVPQNLSASRPQDRQFILSSKKLLLSDSGFYLCAWRLAGNQGTQYFGPGTRLLVL.

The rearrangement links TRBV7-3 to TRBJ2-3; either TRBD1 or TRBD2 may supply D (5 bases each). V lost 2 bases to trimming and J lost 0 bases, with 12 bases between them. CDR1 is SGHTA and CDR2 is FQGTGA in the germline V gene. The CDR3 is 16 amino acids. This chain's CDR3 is CASSLRGGVSTDTQYF. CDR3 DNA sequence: TGTGCCAGCAGCTTACGTGGGGGAGTTAGCACAGATACGCAGTATTTT.

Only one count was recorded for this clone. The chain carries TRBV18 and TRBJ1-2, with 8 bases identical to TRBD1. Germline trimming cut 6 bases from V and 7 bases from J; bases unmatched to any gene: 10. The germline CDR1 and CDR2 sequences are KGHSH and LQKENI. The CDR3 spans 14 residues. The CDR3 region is CASSQTGEAAGYTF. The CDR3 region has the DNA TGTGCCAGCTCTCAGACAGGGGAGGCGGCTGGCTACACCTTC.

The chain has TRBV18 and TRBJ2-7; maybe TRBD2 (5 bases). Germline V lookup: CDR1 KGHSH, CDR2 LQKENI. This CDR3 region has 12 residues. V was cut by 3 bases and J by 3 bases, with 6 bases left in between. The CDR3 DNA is TGTGCCAGCTCACCCGAGGGCTACGAGCAGTACTTC. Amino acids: CASSPEGYEQYF.

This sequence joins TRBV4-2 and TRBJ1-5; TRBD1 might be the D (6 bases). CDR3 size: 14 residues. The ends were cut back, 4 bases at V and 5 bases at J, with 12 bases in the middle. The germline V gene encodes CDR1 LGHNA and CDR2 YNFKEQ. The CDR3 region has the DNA TGTGCCAGCAGCCCGGCGAGGGGGGATCAGCCCCAGCATTTT. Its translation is CASSPARGDQPQHF.

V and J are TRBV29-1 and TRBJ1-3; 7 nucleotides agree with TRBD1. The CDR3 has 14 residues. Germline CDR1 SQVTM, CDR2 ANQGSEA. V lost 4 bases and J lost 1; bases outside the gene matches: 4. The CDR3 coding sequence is TGCAGCGTTGGGGGGACAGAATCTGGAAACACCATATATTTT. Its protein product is CSVGGTESGNTIYF.

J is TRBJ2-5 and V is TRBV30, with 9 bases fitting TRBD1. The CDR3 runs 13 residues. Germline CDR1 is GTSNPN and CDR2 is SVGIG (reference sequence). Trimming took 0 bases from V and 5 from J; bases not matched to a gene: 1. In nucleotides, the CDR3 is TGTGCCTGGAGTGTAGGGACAGGGGAGACCCAGTACTTC. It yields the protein CAWSVGTGETQYF.

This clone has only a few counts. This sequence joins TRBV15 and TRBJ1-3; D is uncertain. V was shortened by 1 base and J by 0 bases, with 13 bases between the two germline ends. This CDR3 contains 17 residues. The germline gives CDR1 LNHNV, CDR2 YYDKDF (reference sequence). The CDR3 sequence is CATSRVAGVYSGNTIYF. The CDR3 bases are TGTGCCACCAGCAGAGTGGCCGGTGTTTACTCTGGAAACACCATATATTTT.

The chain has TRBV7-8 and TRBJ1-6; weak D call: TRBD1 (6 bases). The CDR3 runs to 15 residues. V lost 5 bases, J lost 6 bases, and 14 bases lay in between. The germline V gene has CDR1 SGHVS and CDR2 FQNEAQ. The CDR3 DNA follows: TGTGCCAGCAGCACATACAGGGACTTTAATTCACCCCTCCACTTT. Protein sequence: CASSTYRDFNSPLHF.

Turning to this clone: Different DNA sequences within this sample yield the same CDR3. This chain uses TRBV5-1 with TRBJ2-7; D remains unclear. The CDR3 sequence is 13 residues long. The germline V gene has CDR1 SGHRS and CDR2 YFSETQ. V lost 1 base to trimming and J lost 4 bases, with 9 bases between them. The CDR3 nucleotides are TGCGCCAGCAGCTTGTTGGCCGATTACGAGCAGTACTTC. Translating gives CASSLLADYEQYF.

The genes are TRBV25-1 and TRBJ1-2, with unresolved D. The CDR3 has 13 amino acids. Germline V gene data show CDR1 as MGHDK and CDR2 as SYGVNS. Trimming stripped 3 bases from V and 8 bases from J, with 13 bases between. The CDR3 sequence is CASSDSLDVGYTF. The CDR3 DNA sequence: TGTGCCAGCAGTGATAGCCTTGACGTCGGCTACACCTTC.

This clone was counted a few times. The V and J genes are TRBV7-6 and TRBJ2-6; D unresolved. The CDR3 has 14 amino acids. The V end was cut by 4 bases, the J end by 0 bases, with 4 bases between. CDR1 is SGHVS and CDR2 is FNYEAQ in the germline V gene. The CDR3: CASSSSSGANVLTF. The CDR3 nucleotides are TGTGCCAGCAGCTCCAGCTCTGGGGCCAACGTCCTGACTTTC.

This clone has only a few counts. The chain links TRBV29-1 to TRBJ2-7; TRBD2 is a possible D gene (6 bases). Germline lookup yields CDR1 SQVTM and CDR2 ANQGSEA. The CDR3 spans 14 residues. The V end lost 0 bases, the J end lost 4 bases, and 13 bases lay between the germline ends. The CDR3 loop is CSVEETLGGYEQYF. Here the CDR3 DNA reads TGCAGCGTTGAAGAAACCCTTGGGGGGTACGAGCAGTACTTC.

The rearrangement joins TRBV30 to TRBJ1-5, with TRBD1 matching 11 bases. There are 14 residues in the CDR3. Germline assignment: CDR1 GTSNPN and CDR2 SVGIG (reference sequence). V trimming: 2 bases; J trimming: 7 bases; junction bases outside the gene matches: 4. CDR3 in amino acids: CAWSRDRGGQPQHF. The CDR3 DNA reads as TGTGCCTGGAGTAGGGACAGGGGGGGGCAGCCCCAGCATTTT.

This CDR3 reads CASRKGDRANTEAFF. The CDR3 bases are TGTGCCAGCAGGAAGGGAGACAGGGCGAACACTGAAGCTTTCTTT. The V call is TRBV6-1, the J call TRBJ1-1; 7 bases agree with TRBD1. The V and J ends lost 6 bases and 1 base, in that order; junction bases with no gene match: 8. CDR3 length: 15 amino acids. CDR1 is MNHNS, CDR2 SASEGT, per germline.

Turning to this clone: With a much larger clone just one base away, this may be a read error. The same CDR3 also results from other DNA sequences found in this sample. CDR3 bases: TGCGCCAGCTCACCACTAATTGGTGGGGACAGGGTCAATCAGCCCCAGCATTTT. Its protein product is CASSPLIGGDRVNQPQHF. This chain uses TRBV18 with TRBJ1-5; 9 positions agree with TRBD1. Germline V CDR1 and CDR2: KGHSH, LQKENI. This CDR3 is 18 amino acids long.

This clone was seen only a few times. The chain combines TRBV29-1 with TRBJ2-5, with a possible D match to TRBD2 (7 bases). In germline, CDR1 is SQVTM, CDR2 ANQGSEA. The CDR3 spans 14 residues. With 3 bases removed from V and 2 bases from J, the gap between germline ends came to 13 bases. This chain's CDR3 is CSVDLGGHQETQYF. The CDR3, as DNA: TGCAGCGTTGACTTGGGGGGGCATCAAGAGACCCAGTACTTC.

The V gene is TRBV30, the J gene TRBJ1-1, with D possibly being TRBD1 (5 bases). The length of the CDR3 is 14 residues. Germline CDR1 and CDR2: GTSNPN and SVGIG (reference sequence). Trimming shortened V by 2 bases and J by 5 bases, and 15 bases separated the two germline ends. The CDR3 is CAWSTQATRTEAFF. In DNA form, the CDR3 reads TGTGCCTGGAGTACACAGGCGACGCGTACTGAAGCTTTCTTT.

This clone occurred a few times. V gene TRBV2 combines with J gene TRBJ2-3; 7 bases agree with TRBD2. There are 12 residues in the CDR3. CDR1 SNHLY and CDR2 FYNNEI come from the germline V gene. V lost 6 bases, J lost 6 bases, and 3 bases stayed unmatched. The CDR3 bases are TGTGCCAGCAGGGTACTAGCGGATACGCAGTATTTT. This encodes CASRVLADTQYF. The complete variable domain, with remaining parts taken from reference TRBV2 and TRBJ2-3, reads EPEVTQTPSHQVTQMGQEVILRCVPISNHLYFYWYRQILGQKVEFLVSFYNNEISEKSEIFDDQFSVERPDGSNFTLKIRSTKLEDSAMYFCASRVLADTQYFGPGTRLTVL.

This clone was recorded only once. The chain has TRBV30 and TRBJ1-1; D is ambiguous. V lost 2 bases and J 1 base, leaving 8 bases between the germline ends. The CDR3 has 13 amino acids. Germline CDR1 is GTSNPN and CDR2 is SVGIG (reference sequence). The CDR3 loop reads CAWSRTENTEAFF. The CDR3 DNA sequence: TGTGCCTGGAGTAGAACAGAGAACACTGAAGCTTTCTTT.

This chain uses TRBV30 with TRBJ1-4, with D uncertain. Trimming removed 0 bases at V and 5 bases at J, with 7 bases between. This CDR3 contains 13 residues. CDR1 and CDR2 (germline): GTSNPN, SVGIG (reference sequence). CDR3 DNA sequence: TGTGCCTGGAGTGTACACGGGAATGAAAAACTGTTTTTT. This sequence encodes CAWSVHGNEKLFF.